Presented here are 32 T cell receptor beta chains from one specimen sequenced in a study of blood T cell repertoires in COVID-19. Repertoires were generated with immunoSEQ multiplex PCR, while TCRdb's copy carries only in-frame clones and drops some. This table has under 300,000 clones, 85% to 95% appearing once. The specimen was PBMCs or T cells enriched from blood (not recorded which). The source is a woman between 18 and 29 years old who had recovered from COVID-19.

The V call is TRBV3-1 (or the pseudogene TRBV3-2), the J call TRBJ2-3; 8 bases map to TRBD1. With 0 bases clipped from V and 5 bases from J, the junction kept 10 bases outside the gene matches. Germline values: CDR1 LGHDT, CDR2 YNNKEL (reference sequence). The CDR3 contains 17 residues. CDR3 protein: CASSQDPTGVSGDTQYF. The CDR3 nucleotides are TGTGCCAGCAGCCAAGACCCGACAGGGGTTTCAGGAGATACGCAGTATTTT.

This chain joins TRBV5-4 and TRBJ1-1; weak D call: TRBD1 (6 bases). Germline V gene sequence: CDR1 SGHNT, CDR2 YYREEE (reference sequence). The ends were cut back, 9 bases at V and 1 base at J, with 19 bases in the middle. The CDR3 has 15 amino acids. CDR3 sequence (DNA): TGTGCCACCGAGTGGGGGCCGATGGGGAACACTGAAGCTTTCTTT. Amino acid sequence: CATEWGPMGNTEAFF.

The V and J genes are TRBV6-2 or TRBV6-3 and TRBJ1-5, with D possibly being TRBD1 (5 bases). The germline V and J ends were trimmed by 0 bases and 11 bases, with 17 bases remaining between them. Germline CDR1 and CDR2: MNHEY and SVGEGT. This CDR3 has 15 residues. The chain's CDR3 is CASSYSTFNGGAQHF. The DNA of the CDR3 is TGTGCCAGCAGTTACTCGACGTTTAATGGGGGGGCCCAGCATTTT.

This chain uses TRBV5-1 with TRBJ2-7; perhaps TRBD1 as D (6 bases). From germline, CDR1 is SGHRS and CDR2 YFSETQ. Trimming pared 1 base from V and 2 bases from J, leaving 10 bases between. This CDR3 has 14 residues. This CDR3 reads CASSLNRDPYEQYF. In DNA form, the CDR3 reads TGCGCCAGCAGCTTGAACAGGGATCCCTACGAGCAGTACTTC.

The CDR3 DNA is TGTGCCAGCAGCCAGGGGGCCTTATACGAGCAGTACTTC. Translating gives CASSQGALYEQYF. The rearrangement uses TRBV9 and TRBJ2-7; 8 bases align to TRBD1. The CDR3 length is 13 residues. Losses at the gene ends were 4 bases for V and 4 bases for J; bases not matched to a gene: 4. The V gene's germline CDR1 is SGDLS and CDR2 YYNGEE.

The chain links TRBV7-3 to TRBJ2-5, with D possibly matching TRBD1 (6 bases). The CDR3 runs to 15 residues. The germline V gene encodes CDR1 SGHTA and CDR2 FQGTGA. Trimming took 5 bases from V and 5 from J, leaving 18 bases between them. As DNA, the CDR3 is TGTGCCAGCAGCCAAACAGGGCTAAGGATGGAGACCCAGTACTTC. This gives the protein CASSQTGLRMETQYF.

The rearrangement joins TRBV19 to TRBJ1-5, with no clear D. The CDR3 loop spans 15 amino acids. Germline lookup yields CDR1 LNHDA and CDR2 SQIVND (reference sequence). The V and J ends lost 7 bases and 0 bases respectively, with 13 bases between them. CDR3 DNA sequence: TGTGCCAGTACCGCGTGGGCCTATAGCAATCAGCCCCAGCATTTT. This gives the protein CASTAWAYSNQPQHF.

The V call is TRBV5-4, the J call TRBJ2-7; TRBD1 matches 8 bases. Germline CDR1 and CDR2: SGHNT and YYREEE (reference sequence). J lost 0 bases, V lost 5 bases, and 10 bases had no gene match. The CDR3 has 16 amino acids. The CDR3 DNA reads TGTGCCAGCAGTCCCCTTGGGACAGGTAGCTCCTACGAGCAGTACTTC. As protein: CASSPLGTGSSYEQYF.

The chain recombines TRBV19 with TRBJ1-5, with unresolved D. The CDR3 totals 14 residues. V dropped 6 bases and J dropped 0 bases, with 9 bases sitting between them. Germline CDR1 reads LNHDA; CDR2 reads SQIVND (reference sequence). The CDR3 reads CASRCEYSNQPQHF. In DNA, the CDR3 is TGTGCCAGTAGATGCGAGTATAGCAATCAGCCCCAGCATTTT. The variable domain in full, completed from reference TRBV19 and TRBJ1-5, reads DGGITQSPKYLFRKEGQNVTLSCEQNLNHDAMYWYRQDPGQGLRLIYYSQIVNDFQKGDIAEGYSVSREKKESFPLTVTSAQKNPTAFYLCASRCEYSNQPQHFGDGTRLSIL.

This chain joins TRBV19 and TRBJ2-7; TRBD1 matches at 10 bases. J gave up 3 bases and V 0 bases, and 2 bases lay outside the gene matches. The CDR3 spans 15 residues. CDR1 LNHDA and CDR2 SQIVND come from the germline V gene (reference sequence). CDR3 region: CASSIEGQGNYEQYF. Written as DNA, the CDR3 is TGTGCCAGTAGTATAGAGGGACAGGGGAACTACGAGCAGTACTTC.

The chain is built from TRBV9 and TRBJ2-4; D is perhaps TRBD1 (6 bases). V was clipped by 3 bases and J by 3 bases, with 13 bases between them. The CDR3 has 15 amino acids. Per germline, CDR1 SGDLS and CDR2 YYNGEE. CDR3 sequence: CASSATGWDKNIQYF. CDR3 sequence (DNA): TGTGCCAGCAGCGCTACAGGGTGGGACAAAAACATTCAGTACTTC. The full variable domain, in which reference TRBV9 and TRBJ2-4 provide the parts outside the CDR3, is DSGVTQTPKHLITATGQRVTLRCSPRSGDLSVYWYQQSLDQGLQFLIQYYNGEERAKGNILERFSAQQFPDLHSELNLSSLELGDSALYFCASSATGWDKNIQYFGAGTRLSVL.

The gene calls are TRBV7-9 and TRBJ1-1; 9 bases match TRBD1. With V trimmed by 5 bases and J by 1 base, 5 bases remained unmatched. The germline CDR1 and CDR2 sequences are SEHNR and FQNEAQ (reference sequence). There are 15 residues in the CDR3. CDR3 protein: CASSPWDRENTEAFF. The CDR3 DNA reads as TGTGCCAGCAGCCCCTGGGACAGGGAGAACACTGAAGCTTTCTTT.

The chain combines TRBV9 with TRBJ2-7, with 7 bases fitting TRBD2. V was clipped by 0 bases and J by 0 bases; unmatched bases: 3. In germline, CDR1 is SGDLS, CDR2 YYNGEE. The CDR3 sequence is 15 residues long. CDR3 region: CASSVGLAGSYEQYF. CDR3 coding DNA: TGTGCCAGCAGCGTAGGGTTAGCGGGCTCCTACGAGCAGTACTTC.

The chain employs TRBV7-9 and TRBJ1-6; D not certain. Germline V gene data show CDR1 as SEHNR and CDR2 as FQNEAQ (reference sequence). CDR3 length: 17 amino acids. Trimming shortened V by 2 bases and J by 3 bases, and 14 bases separated the two germline ends. CDR3 DNA sequence: TGTGCCAGCAGCTTAACCGTGGCCGGGTTCTATAATTCACCCCTCCACTTT. It codes for CASSLTVAGFYNSPLHF.

As concerns this clone: The sample contains more than one DNA sequence encoding this CDR3. The rearrangement joins TRBV2 to TRBJ2-7, with 11 nucleotides matching TRBD2. Germline V gene sequence: CDR1 SNHLY, CDR2 FYNNEI. The J segment lost 0 bases and the V segment lost 4 bases, leaving 2 bases of the junction unmatched. The CDR3 has 15 residues. The CDR3 reads CASSVAGGGSYEQYF. The CDR3 DNA sequence: TGTGCCAGCAGTGTAGCGGGAGGGGGCTCCTACGAGCAGTACTTC.

This sequence joins TRBV19 and TRBJ1-1; D remains unclear. CDR1 is LNHDA, CDR2 SQIVND, per germline (reference sequence). V lost 7 bases to trimming and J lost 0 bases, with 12 bases between them. This CDR3 spans 14 amino acids. The CDR3 sequence: CASTPGSMNTEAFF. The CDR3 nucleotides read TGTGCCAGTACGCCGGGATCCATGAACACTGAAGCTTTCTTT.

A note on this clone: One junction end disagrees with the germline gene, perhaps due to a read error. This rearrangement joins TRBV7-7 to TRBJ2-2, with 11 bases identical to TRBD2. The length of the CDR3 is 20 residues. CDR1 is SSHAT and CDR2 is FNYEAQ in the germline V gene (reference sequence). CDR3: CASSLLPGLADYANTGELFF. CDR3 sequence (DNA): TGTGCTAGCAGCTTACTCCCGGGACTAGCGGATTACGCGAACACCGGGGAGCTGTTTTTT.

The chain joins TRBV2 to TRBJ1-2, with 7 bases identical to TRBD1. Germline CDR1 SNHLY, CDR2 FYNNEI. Trimming at V came to 6 bases and at J to 4 bases, leaving 8 bases not matched to a gene. This CDR3 comprises 14 residues. The CDR3 DNA sequence: TGTGCCAGCAGCCCTGGGACAGACTTCTATGGCTACACCTTC. It codes for CASSPGTDFYGYTF.

The chain uses TRBV6-1 and TRBJ1-1, with no clear D. The CDR3 consists of 16 residues. From germline, CDR1 is MNHNS and CDR2 SASEGT. The V end lost 3 bases, the J end lost 1 base, and 15 bases lay between the germline ends. This CDR3 is CASSDGQAGWNTEAFF. In nucleotides, the CDR3 is TGTGCCAGCAGTGATGGCCAGGCGGGATGGAACACTGAAGCTTTCTTT.

This rearrangement joins TRBV7-2 to TRBJ1-1, with D possibly being TRBD1 (5 bases). V lost 2 bases, J lost 4 bases, and 8 bases lay in between. Germline CDR1 and CDR2: SGHTA and FQGNSA. This CDR3 is 13 amino acids long. CDR3 bases: TGTGCCAGCAGCTTATCCAGGGCCACTGAAGCTTTCTTT. This gives the protein CASSLSRATEAFF.

The CDR3 coding sequence is TGTGCCAGCAGTTACTCGAGTTTCCGTGCGAATTCACCCCTCCACTTT. Translation: CASSYSSFRANSPLHF. J is TRBJ1-6 and V is TRBV6-5; D unclear. Germline values: CDR1 MNHEY, CDR2 SVGAGI. Trimming shortened V by 0 bases and J by 7 bases, and 13 bases separated the two germline ends. CDR3 length: 16 residues.

The V and J genes are TRBV5-1 and TRBJ2-3, with 11 bases aligning to TRBD2. After removal of 0 bases from V and 1 base from J, the junction contained 4 bases not matched to a gene. The CDR3 runs 17 residues. The germline CDR1 and CDR2 sequences are SGHRS and YFSETQ. In nucleotides, the CDR3 is TGCGCCAGCAGCTTGGTGGGACTAGCGGTAGGCACAGATACGCAGTATTTT. Translated, it gives CASSLVGLAVGTDTQYF.

The gene calls are TRBV7-6 and TRBJ1-5; a possible D gene is TRBD1 (5 bases). The V end was cut by 5 bases, the J end by 9 bases, with 17 bases between. CDR3 length equals 14 residues. From germline, CDR1 is SGHVS and CDR2 FNYEAQ. CDR3 in DNA: TGTGCCAGCAGCCTAGACAGTACGATAGGGCCCCAGCATTTT. This sequence encodes CASSLDSTIGPQHF.

Regarding this clone: Other DNA variants within this sample encode the same CDR3. This chain links TRBV12-3 or TRBV12-4 with TRBJ1-2; 8 nucleotides agree with TRBD1. The junction had 3 bases not matched to a gene; V was cut back by 6 bases and J by 3 bases. The CDR3 runs to 13 residues. CDR3 nucleotide sequence: TGTGCCAGCAGCCTGACAGGGGACTATGGCTACACCTTC. Encoded protein: CASSLTGDYGYTF.

This chain joins TRBV10-2 and TRBJ1-5, with D perhaps matching TRBD1 (5 bases). Germline values: CDR1 WSHSY, CDR2 SAAADI. Trimming removed 4 bases at V and 7 bases at J, with 14 bases between. This CDR3 is built from 14 residues. The CDR3 DNA reads as TGCGCCAGCAGTGTACCAGGGCTTGAACAGCCCCAGCATTTT. Translating gives CASSVPGLEQPQHF.

The chain carries TRBV18 and TRBJ2-3; D gene uncertain. The CDR3 has 14 residues. Germline loops: CDR1 KGHSH, CDR2 LQKENI. V was trimmed by 6 bases and J by 4 bases, leaving 14 bases between them. The CDR3 is CASSPGRSADTQYF. The DNA for the CDR3 is TGTGCCAGCTCCCCGGGTAGGTCGGCAGATACGCAGTATTTT.

The chain has TRBV28 and TRBJ2-5; 7 bases map to TRBD2. CDR1 and CDR2 from the germline V gene are MDHEN and SYDVKM. CDR3 size: 16 residues. Trimming took 5 bases from V and 5 from J; bases not matched to a gene: 14. In DNA form, the CDR3 reads TGTGCCAGCAGTCGTTCTAGCGGAGTGAGATGGGAGACCCAGTACTTC. Residues: CASSRSSGVRWETQYF.

This chain joins TRBV18 and TRBJ2-1; 7 bases agree with TRBD2. The CDR3 totals 13 residues. The V gene's germline CDR1 is KGHSH and CDR2 LQKENI. Losses at the gene ends were 3 bases for V and 6 bases for J; bases not matched to a gene: 2. The CDR3 DNA sequence: TGTGCCAGCTCACCCCGGACTAGCAATGAGCAGTTCTTC. Its protein is CASSPRTSNEQFF.

A single count supports this clone. The chain uses TRBV5-6 and TRBJ2-7; tentative D call: TRBD1 (5 bases). The CDR3 loop spans 14 amino acids. Germline CDR1 SGHDT, CDR2 YYEEEE. V lost 0 bases to trimming and J lost 2 bases, with 9 bases between them. The CDR3 DNA reads TGTGCCAGCAGCTTGGTGGCAGGGACCTACGAGCAGTACTTC. Protein: CASSLVAGTYEQYF.

The rearrangement links TRBV7-9 to TRBJ2-7; D may be TRBD2 (6 bases). The CDR3 runs 16 residues. Per germline, CDR1 SEHNR and CDR2 FQNEAQ (reference sequence). Trimming left V 4 bases short and J 1 base short, with 17 bases between. CDR3 nucleotide sequence: TGTGCCAGCAGCTATCGAGCGGGCCTAGCTTCCTACGAGCAGTACTTC. This encodes CASSYRAGLASYEQYF.

J is TRBJ2-7 and V is TRBV29-1; 7 bases line up with TRBD1. The CDR3 totals 12 residues. Germline CDR1 reads SQVTM; CDR2 reads ANQGSEA. V trimming: 3 bases; J trimming: 7 bases; junction bases outside the gene matches: 6. The CDR3 nucleotides are TGCAGCGTTGAGGTCAGGGGGTTTGAGCAGTACTTC. Its translation: CSVEVRGFEQYF.

The chain joins TRBV7-9 to TRBJ2-1; no clear D gene. Germline CDR1 and CDR2: SEHNR and FQNEAQ (reference sequence). The CDR3 length is 13 residues. V was trimmed by 2 bases and J by 4 bases, leaving 6 bases between them. The CDR3 loop is CASSLPLYNEQFF. The CDR3 coding sequence is TGTGCCAGCAGCTTACCGTTATACAATGAGCAGTTCTTC.